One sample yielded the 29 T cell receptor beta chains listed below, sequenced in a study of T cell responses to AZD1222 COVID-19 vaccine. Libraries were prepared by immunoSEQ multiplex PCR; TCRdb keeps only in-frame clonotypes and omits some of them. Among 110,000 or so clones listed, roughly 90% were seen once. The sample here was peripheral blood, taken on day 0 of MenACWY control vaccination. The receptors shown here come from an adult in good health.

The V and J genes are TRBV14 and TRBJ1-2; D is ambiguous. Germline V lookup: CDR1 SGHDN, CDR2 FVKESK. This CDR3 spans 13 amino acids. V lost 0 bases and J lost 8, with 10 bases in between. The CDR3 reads CASSQDSRRGYTF. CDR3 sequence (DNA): TGTGCCAGCAGCCAAGACTCCCGGAGGGGCTACACCTTC.

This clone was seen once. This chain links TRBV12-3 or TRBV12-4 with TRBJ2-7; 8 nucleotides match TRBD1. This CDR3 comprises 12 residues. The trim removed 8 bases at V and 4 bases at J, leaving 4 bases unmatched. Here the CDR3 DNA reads TGTGCCAGCGGACAGGGTCGGTACGAGCAGTACTTC. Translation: CASGQGRYEQYF.

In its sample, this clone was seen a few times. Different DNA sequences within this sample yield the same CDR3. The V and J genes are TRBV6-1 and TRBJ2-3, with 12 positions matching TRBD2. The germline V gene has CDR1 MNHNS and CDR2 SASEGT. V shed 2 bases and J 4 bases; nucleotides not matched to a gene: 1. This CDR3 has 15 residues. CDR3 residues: CASSELAGGPDTQYF. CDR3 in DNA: TGTGCCAGCAGTGAACTAGCGGGGGGGCCAGATACGCAGTATTTT.

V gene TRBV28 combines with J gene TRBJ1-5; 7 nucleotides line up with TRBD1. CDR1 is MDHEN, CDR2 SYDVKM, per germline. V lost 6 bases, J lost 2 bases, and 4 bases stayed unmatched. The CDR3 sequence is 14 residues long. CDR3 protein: CASSSGQGNQPQHF. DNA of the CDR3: TGTGCCAGCAGCTCAGGACAGGGCAATCAGCCCCAGCATTTT.

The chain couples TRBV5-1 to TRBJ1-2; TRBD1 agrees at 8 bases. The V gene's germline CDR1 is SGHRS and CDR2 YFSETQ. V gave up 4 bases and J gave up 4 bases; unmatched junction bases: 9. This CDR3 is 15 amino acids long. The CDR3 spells CASSTTGGSLYGYTF. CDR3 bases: TGCGCCAGCAGCACCACAGGGGGATCCCTCTATGGCTACACCTTC.

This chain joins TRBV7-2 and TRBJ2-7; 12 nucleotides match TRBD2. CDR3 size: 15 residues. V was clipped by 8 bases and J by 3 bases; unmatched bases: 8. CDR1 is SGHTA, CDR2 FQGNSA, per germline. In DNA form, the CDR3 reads TGTGCCAGCGGCGGGACTAGCGGGTCCTTCTACGAGCAGTACTTC. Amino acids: CASGGTSGSFYEQYF.

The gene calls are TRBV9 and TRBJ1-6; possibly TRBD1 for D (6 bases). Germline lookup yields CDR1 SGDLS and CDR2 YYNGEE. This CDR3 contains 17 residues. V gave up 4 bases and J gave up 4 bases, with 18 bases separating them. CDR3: CASSPGTPRGYNSPLHF. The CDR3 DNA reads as TGTGCCAGCAGCCCCGGGACGCCCAGGGGATATAATTCACCCCTCCACTTT.

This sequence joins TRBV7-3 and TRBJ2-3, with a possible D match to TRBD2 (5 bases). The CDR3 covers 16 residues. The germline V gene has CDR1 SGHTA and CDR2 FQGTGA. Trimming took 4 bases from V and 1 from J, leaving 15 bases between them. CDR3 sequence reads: CASSSWTGSGTDTQYF. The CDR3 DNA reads TGTGCCAGCAGCTCCTGGACGGGGAGCGGCACAGATACGCAGTATTTT.

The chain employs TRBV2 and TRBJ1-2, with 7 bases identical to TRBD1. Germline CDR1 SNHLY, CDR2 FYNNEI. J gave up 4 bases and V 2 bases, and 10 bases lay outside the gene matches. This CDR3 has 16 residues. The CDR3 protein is CASSEMGQGVGYGYTF. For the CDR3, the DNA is TGTGCCAGCAGTGAAATGGGGCAGGGGGTTGGCTATGGCTACACCTTC.

CDR3 protein: CASSQVYREGEKLFF. The CDR3, as DNA: TGCGCCAGCAGCCAAGTTTATCGGGAGGGTGAAAAACTGTTTTTT. V gene TRBV4-1 combines with J gene TRBJ1-4; no firm D call. The CDR3 sequence is 15 residues long. Germline CDR1 reads MGHRA; CDR2 reads YSYEKL. V was cut by 1 base and J by 7 bases, with 13 bases left in between.

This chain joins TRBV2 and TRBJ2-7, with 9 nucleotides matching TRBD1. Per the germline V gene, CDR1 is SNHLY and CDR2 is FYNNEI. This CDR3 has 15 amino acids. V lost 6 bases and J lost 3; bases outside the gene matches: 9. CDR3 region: CASRYSWDRVYEQYF. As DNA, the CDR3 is TGTGCCAGCAGATACAGCTGGGACAGGGTCTACGAGCAGTACTTC.

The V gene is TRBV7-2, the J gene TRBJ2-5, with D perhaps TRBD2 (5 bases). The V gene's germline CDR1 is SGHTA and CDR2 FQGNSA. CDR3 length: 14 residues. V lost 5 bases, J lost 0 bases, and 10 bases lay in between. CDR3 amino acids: CASSRRKYQETQYF. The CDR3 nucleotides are TGTGCCAGCAGCAGGAGGAAGTACCAAGAGACCCAGTACTTC.

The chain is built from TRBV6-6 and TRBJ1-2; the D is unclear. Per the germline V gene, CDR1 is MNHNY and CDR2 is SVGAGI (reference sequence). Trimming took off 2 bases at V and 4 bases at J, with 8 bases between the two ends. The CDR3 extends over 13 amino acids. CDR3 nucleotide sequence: TGTGCCAGCAGTTACGATAGCACCTATGGCTACACCTTC. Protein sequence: CASSYDSTYGYTF.

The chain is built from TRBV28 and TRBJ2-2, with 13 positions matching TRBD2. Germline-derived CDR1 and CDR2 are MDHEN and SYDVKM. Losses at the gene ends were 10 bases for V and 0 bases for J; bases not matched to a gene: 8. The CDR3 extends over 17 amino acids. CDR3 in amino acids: CATDPGLAGTNTGELFF. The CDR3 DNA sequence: TGTGCCACCGATCCGGGACTAGCGGGGACGAACACCGGGGAGCTGTTTTTT.

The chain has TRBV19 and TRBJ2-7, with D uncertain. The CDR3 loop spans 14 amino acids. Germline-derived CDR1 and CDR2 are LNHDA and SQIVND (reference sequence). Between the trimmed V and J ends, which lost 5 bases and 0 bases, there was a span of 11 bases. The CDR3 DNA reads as TGTGCCAGTAGTGGTGCCCCTAGCTCCTACGAGCAGTACTTC. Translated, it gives CASSGAPSSYEQYF.

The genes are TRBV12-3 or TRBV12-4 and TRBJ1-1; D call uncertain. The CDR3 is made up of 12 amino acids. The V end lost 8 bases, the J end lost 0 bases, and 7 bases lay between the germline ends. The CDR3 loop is CASGRMNTEAFF. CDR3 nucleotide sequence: TGTGCCAGCGGGCGGATGAACACTGAAGCTTTCTTT.

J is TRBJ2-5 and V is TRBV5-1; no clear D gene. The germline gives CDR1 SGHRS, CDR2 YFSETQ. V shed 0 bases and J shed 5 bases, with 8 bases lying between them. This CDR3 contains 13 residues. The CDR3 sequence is CASSLEVRETQYF. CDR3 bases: TGCGCCAGCAGCTTGGAGGTCAGGGAGACCCAGTACTTC.

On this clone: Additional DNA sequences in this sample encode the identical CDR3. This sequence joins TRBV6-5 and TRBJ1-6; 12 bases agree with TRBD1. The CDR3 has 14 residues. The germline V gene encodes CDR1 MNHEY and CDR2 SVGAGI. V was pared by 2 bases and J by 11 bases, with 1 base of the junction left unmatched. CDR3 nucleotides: TGTGCCAGCAGTTACGGGACAGGGGGCCCACCCCTCCACTTT. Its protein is CASSYGTGGPPLHF.

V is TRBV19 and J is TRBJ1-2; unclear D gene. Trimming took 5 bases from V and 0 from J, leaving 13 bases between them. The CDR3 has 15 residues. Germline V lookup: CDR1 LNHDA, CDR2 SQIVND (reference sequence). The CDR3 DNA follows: TGTGCCAGTAGTCTCTTGGACGGGCCTAACTATGGCTACACCTTC. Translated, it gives CASSLLDGPNYGYTF.

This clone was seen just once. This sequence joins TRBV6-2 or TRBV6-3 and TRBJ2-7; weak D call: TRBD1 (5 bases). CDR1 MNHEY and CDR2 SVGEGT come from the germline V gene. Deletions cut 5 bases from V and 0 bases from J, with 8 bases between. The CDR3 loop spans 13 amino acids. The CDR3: CASSADTSYEQYF. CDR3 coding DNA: TGTGCCAGCAGTGCGGACACCTCCTACGAGCAGTACTTC.

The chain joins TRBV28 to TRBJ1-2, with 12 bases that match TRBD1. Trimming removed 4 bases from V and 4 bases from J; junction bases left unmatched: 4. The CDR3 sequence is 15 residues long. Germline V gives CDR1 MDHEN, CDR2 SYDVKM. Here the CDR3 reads CASSSGTGGVYGYTF. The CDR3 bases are TGTGCCAGCAGTTCAGGGACAGGGGGCGTCTATGGCTACACCTTC.

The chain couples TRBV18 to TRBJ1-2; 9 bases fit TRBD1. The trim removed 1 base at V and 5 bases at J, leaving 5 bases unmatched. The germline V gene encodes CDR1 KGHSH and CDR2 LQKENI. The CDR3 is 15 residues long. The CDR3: CASSPRQGEMYGYTF. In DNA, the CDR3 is TGTGCCAGCTCACCACGACAGGGGGAAATGTATGGCTACACCTTC.

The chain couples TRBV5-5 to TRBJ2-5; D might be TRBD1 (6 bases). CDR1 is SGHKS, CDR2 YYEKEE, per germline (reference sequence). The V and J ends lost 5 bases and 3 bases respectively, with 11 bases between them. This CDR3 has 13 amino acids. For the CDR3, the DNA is TGTGCCAGCAGTCCCAGGGACAAAGAGACCCAGTACTTC. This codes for CASSPRDKETQYF.

CDR3 sequence reads: CASSFGALQETQYF. The DNA of the CDR3 is TGTGCCAGCAGTTTCGGGGCGCTCCAAGAGACCCAGTACTTC. This sequence joins TRBV28 and TRBJ2-5; possibly TRBD1 or TRBD2 for D (5 bases each). The CDR3 contains 14 residues. CDR1 MDHEN and CDR2 SYDVKM come from the germline V gene. Trimming removed 3 bases at V and 1 base at J, with 9 bases between.

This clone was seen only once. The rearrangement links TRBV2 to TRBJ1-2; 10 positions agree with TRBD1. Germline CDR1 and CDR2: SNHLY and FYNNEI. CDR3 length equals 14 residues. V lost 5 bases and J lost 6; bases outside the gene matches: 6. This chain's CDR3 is CASSPGQGTHGYTF. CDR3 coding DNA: TGTGCCAGCAGTCCGGGACAGGGGACTCATGGCTACACCTTC.

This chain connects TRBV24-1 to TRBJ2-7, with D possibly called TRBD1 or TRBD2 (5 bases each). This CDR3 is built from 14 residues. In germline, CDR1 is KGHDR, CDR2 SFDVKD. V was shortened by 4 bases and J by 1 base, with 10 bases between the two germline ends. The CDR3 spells CATSEGDGSYEQYF. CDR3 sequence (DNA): TGTGCCACCAGTGAGGGGGATGGGTCCTACGAGCAGTACTTC.

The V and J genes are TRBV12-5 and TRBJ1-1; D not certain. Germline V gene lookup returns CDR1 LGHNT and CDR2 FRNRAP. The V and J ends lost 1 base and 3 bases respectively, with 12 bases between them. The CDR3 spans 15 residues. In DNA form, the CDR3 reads TGTGCTAGTGGTTTGGGGGTGAAAGAGGACACTGAAGCTTTCTTT. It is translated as CASGLGVKEDTEAFF.

The CDR3 is CASRANRDWPLHF. The CDR3 region has the DNA TGTGCCAGCAGGGCAAACCGGGACTGGCCCCTCCACTTT. The chain is built from TRBV28 and TRBJ1-6; D is perhaps TRBD1 (5 bases). Germline CDR1 and CDR2: MDHEN and SYDVKM. V gave up 6 bases and J gave up 13 bases, with 16 bases separating them. The CDR3 is 13 amino acids.

The CDR3 nucleotides are TGTGCCAGCAGCAGCGGCCCCTCTGGAAACACCATATATTTT. Translating gives CASSSGPSGNTIYF. The rearrangement joins TRBV7-2 to TRBJ1-3; D is ambiguous. The V gene's germline CDR1 is SGHTA and CDR2 FQGNSA. V shed 5 bases and J shed 0 bases, with 8 bases lying between them. The CDR3 length is 14 residues.